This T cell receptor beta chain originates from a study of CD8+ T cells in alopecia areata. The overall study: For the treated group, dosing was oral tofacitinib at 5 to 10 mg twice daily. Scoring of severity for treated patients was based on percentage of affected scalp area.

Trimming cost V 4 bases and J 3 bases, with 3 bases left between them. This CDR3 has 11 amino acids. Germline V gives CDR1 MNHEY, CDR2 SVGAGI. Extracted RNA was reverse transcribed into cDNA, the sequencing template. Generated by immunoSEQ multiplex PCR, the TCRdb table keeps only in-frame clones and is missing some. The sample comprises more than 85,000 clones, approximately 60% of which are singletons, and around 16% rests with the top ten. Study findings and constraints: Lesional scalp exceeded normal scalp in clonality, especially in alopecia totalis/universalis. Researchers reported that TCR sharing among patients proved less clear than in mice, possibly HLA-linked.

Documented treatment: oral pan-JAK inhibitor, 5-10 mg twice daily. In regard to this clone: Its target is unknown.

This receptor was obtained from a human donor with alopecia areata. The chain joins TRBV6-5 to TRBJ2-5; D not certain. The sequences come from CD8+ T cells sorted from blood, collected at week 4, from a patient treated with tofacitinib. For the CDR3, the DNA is TGTGCCAGCAGTTCGGAAGAGACCCAGTACTTC. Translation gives CASSSEETQYF.